This T cell receptor (beta chain) is drawn from a study of cytomegalovirus exposure and HLA in healthy donors (TCRdb year 2017). For the study in its entirety: In an earlier analysis of 550 to 750 of the donors, approximately 260 Gb of sequence data and approximately 120 million unique TCR beta sequences from about 190 million T cells were reported. An early release that covered 500 to 800 HLA-typed donors contained approximately 290 gigabases of sequencing data and roughly 84 million unique TCR sequences. Of the 398 genotyped donors, roughly 76% were placed in the genetic ancestry cluster associated with self-reported Caucasian donors. The aim of the study was to test whether cataloging public T cell receptors could identify signatures of past pathogen exposure. The study used immunosequencing to profile the T cell repertoires of 670 or so subjects and linked those repertoires to cytomegalovirus serostatus. Along with the approximately 700-subject first cohort, a separate validation cohort of roughly 110 different subjects was used. To predict cytomegalovirus infection status, the study combined high-throughput TCR immunosequencing, statistical association of individual TCRs with disease status, and machine learning. A later analysis re-examined previously published TCR beta repertoires from hundreds of donors and added high-resolution HLA genotyping to investigate patterns of TCR occurrence. Rather than using new phenotypic data, the later analysis identified candidate immune exposures from TCR beta sequences and from how often those sequences occurred across donors. To decide whether each TCR beta V gene segment behaved as functional or pseudogenic, an earlier analysis of some 600 of the donors relied on high-throughput TCR beta sequencing. Donor age, sex, ethnicity and CMV serostatus were compiled alongside the repertoire data. In a later genetic analysis, genome-wide SNP genotypes for about 55% of the roughly 670 donors were used, and that subset was treated as a discovery cohort. Every discovery cohort repertoire had been produced on one sequencing platform. Class I and class II HLA loci were covered by the typing at four-digit resolution. Typing coverage differed by locus: A, B, C, DRB1 and DQB1 were typed in roughly 620-640 donors, DQA1 in 500 to 550, DPA1 in 600 to 610, and DPB1 in 450 to 480. About 5 DR-DQ haplotypes were handled as single units for association and clustering, since linkage in the cohort was strong. Among 300 to 500 genotyped donors of the cohort, an average of around 220,000 unique TCR beta nucleotide sequences was sequenced per donor, of which 15% to 20% were non-productive. Overall results and qualifications from the work: In an earlier analysis of about 600 of the donors, most TCR beta V segments appeared in productive rearrangements about 87% or about 30% of the time, broadly matching IMGT annotations. The classifier was reported to diagnose cytomegalovirus status with high specificity and sensitivity in both the original and validation cohorts. A further reported finding was that TCR beta sequences accurately predicted the HLA-A and HLA-B alleles for most subjects in the first cohort. Sequencing depth was assumed to be roughly uniform across donors in the presence/absence analyses, though that assumption may not hold. The authors suggested that the approach could potentially be extended to other disease states and immunological phenotypes. About 15 rarely observed V segments, including chromosome 9 orphons, were excluded from the earlier analysis of approximately 500 of the donors because counts were too low. In vitro tests confirmed that three of the cytomegalovirus-associated TCR beta chains recognize cytomegalovirus antigens. Specific HLA alleles were associated with around 18,000 TCR beta sequences at a false discovery rate of 0.05 in a later analysis. The study listed 170 or so TCR beta chains as associated with cytomegalovirus. In this cohort, only TCR beta chains were sequenced, and detectable features were limited by the absence of alpha or paired-chain data. A group of highly shared sequence variants was considered likely to be a technical artifact of the sequencing pipeline. In a later analysis, HLA-associated TCR beta chains showed more clonal expansion and lower generation probabilities than non-associated chains that were equally common. When HLA alleles, especially DR and DQ, strongly co-occurred, TCR associations were difficult to assign to individual alleles. Because some donors lacked HLA typing at each locus, the association tests relied only on the typed subset. Linkage disequilibrium might explain the correlated functional status among segregating V segments, but an unknown experimental factor could not be excluded. Across donors, most TCR sequences were observed very rarely, whereas some public TCRs were present in many individuals. Immune exposure information for the cohort was limited to CMV serostatus. In a later analysis, several top co-occurrence clusters were reported to appear linked to parvovirus B19, influenza, CMV and Epstein-Barr virus. In a later analysis, TCR association rates were found to vary across HLA loci, with the most associated TCRs seen for DRB1 alleles and the fewest for HLA-C alleles. An association between a missense DCLRE1C variant and V-gene and J-gene trimming of TCR beta chains was found in a later genetic analysis and replicated in an independent cohort. According to a later genetic analysis, donors in an Asian-associated ancestry cluster had fewer N-insertions in productive TCRs than the approximately 710-donor mean. A later analysis found that most CMV-associated TCR beta chains appeared HLA-restricted, with HLA associations seemingly driven largely by CMV exposure. Some IMGT-functional V segments, including TRBV6-2 and TRBV6-3, could not be distinguished by the 87-base-pair reads and were therefore excluded.

CDR1 and CDR2 are drawn from the germline V gene: SGHTA, FQGNSA. V is cut back by 4 bases and J by 1 base, with 5 bases in the junction unmatched. From the cysteine through the phenylalanine, the CDR3 covers 15 amino acids. The retained sequence is limited to the CDR3, 45 bases, with the frame set at the first base. About this clone itself: Its target antigen remains unknown. No per-base quality is available; no much larger clone lies one base away.

In total, more than 500 healthy bone marrow donors made up the cohort. At the time of sampling, every cohort member was nominally healthy, though immune exposures that went unrecorded were likely present. The donor tested CMV seronegative and was one of the 352 seronegative cohort members. A peripheral blood sample was provided by each donor, and peripheral blood mononuclear cells were used for TCR beta sequencing. The Qiagen DNeasy Blood Extraction Kit was used to extract genomic DNA from the blood cell samples. The library was generated by the immunoSEQ multiplex PCR assay. For the multiplex PCR, a mixture combining 60 forward primers for TCR Vbeta segments and 13 reverse primers for TCR Jbeta segments was used. The CDR3 region of rearranged TCR beta genes was amplified from genomic DNA by a multiplex PCR assay. Amplified TCR beta libraries were sequenced as 87-base-pair reads on the Illumina HiSeq System. In the original analysis: Across the 670 or so repertoires, a later analysis counted some 81 million unique TCR beta chains, approximately 10 million of which were shared by at least two donors. A nearest-neighbor algorithm error-corrected the raw reads and collapsed the reads into unique sequences, merging closely related sequences to remove PCR and sequencing errors. To assign V, D and J gene segments, CDR3 sequences were aligned to IMGT reference sequences. Each retained sequence needed at least a six-nucleotide match to both a V gene segment and a J gene segment. Rearrangements were classified as productive when the CDR3 lacked stop codons and remained in frame with V and J, and all other rearrangements were classified as non-productive. CDR3 was defined according to IMGT convention as the region running from the second conserved V-encoded cysteine to the conserved J-encoded phenylalanine. In an earlier analysis of 500 to 650 of the donors, sequences lacking an unambiguous match to a single V gene segment were excluded. An earlier analysis of roughly 590 of the donors called V segments functional above 56.7% productive rearrangements and segregating when the between-donor standard deviation exceeded 5%. A statistical classification framework was developed to diagnose cytomegalovirus status using the catalog of TCR beta chain sequences. In a later analysis, TCR nucleotide sequences were compared against IMGT/GENE-DB human TR gene sequences so that V and J genes could be assigned. The TCRdist pipeline was used in a later analysis to assign CDR3 sequences and most-parsimonious VDJ recombination scenarios. A later analysis defined each TCR beta chain by its CDR3 amino acid sequence plus V-gene family, and excluded reads lacking a unique V-gene family. As a way to deal with suspected cross-contamination and a sequencing artifact, a later analysis dropped over 550 nucleotide sequences that were highly shared and had low generation probability. In a later analysis, a clonal expansion index for each public chain was calculated from normalized within-repertoire ranks of inferred template counts. In a later analysis, generation probabilities were computed with a VDJ recombination model fitted to out-of-frame rearrangements, and the resulting probabilities were checked against IGoR. A later analysis scored TCR-TCR, TCR-HLA and TCR-CMV co-occurrence with hypergeometric tests, applying a repertoire-size bias correction to TCR pairs. False discovery rates were estimated in a later analysis by permuting HLA or CMV assignments 20 times. A later analysis grouped co-occurring TCRs with DBSCAN, adding TCRdist sequence similarity when clustering within HLA-allele-positive subsets. Repertoires with fewer than 30,000 or more than 120,000 public chains were left out of co-occurrence clustering, as were roughly five repertoires with anomalous nucleotide sharing. Not all clones reach the TCRdb copy of this immuneACCESS table, which keeps in-frame sequences only. Checked studies attribute under half of the gap to unresolved V genes and leave the rest unexplained. V and J calls and clone size follow that table, whereas D and trimming were derived from the DNA. The sample contains approximately 140,000 clones, about 76% of them found a single time. 3.5% to 4% of the sample comes from the top ten.

This receptor chain uses TRBV7-2 and TRBJ2-3; 7 bases in between match TRBD1. Source material: PBMCs. The sequence was collected from a man between 18 and 35 years old in good health and CMV-seronegative. The CDR3 region: CASSSSTGGTDTQYF. Read as DNA, the sequence is TGTGCCAGCAGCTCAAGTACAGGGGGCACAGATACGCAGTATTTT. The CDR3, completed at both ends by the reference TRBV7-2 and TRBJ2-3 genes, gives the full variable domain GAGVSQSPSNKVTEKGKDVELRCDPISGHTALYWYRQSLGQGLEFLIYFQGNSAPDKSGLPSDRFSAERTGGSVSTLTIQRTQQEDSAVYLCASSSSTGGTDTQYFGPGTRLTVL.